A selection of T cell receptor beta chains follows, all from one sample in a study of T cell responses to AZD1222 COVID-19 vaccine. Assay used: immunoSEQ multiplex PCR; TCRdb lists only in-frame clones, some missing. The sample includes some 200,000 clones, roughly nine tenths seen only once; the top ten take roughly 3.5%. The sample consisted of peripheral blood, taken 28 days after the second AZD1222 dose. The origin of the receptors is an adult who received the AZD1222 COVID-19 vaccine. Both conserved end residues are part of each CDR3. Fields, in order: V gene, J gene, clone size, D gene, CDR3 protein, CDR3 DNA. The D gene is left open where the match is weak. For some rows the clone size is stated as once, few or many, or as a class when expanded; others skip it.

v_gene: TRBV6-5
j_gene: TRBJ2-1
abundance: once
d_gene: TRBD2
CDR3aa: CASSYRGGSNEQFF
CDR3nt: TGTGCCAGCAGTTACCGGGGGGGTAGCAATGAGCAGTTCTTC

v_gene: TRBV28
j_gene: TRBJ1-3
abundance: .
d_gene: .
CDR3aa: CASSLLAGAGNTIYF
CDR3nt: TGTGCCAGCAGTTTATTGGCCGGGGCTGGAAACACCATATATTTT

v_gene: TRBV5-4
j_gene: TRBJ2-5
abundance: .
d_gene: .
CDR3aa: CASSTQGNVETQYF
CDR3nt: TGTGCCAGCAGCACCCAGGGTAATGTTGAGACCCAGTACTTC

v_gene: TRBV5-1
j_gene: TRBJ1-1
abundance: .
d_gene: .
CDR3aa: CASSLNGVNTEAFF
CDR3nt: TGCGCCAGCAGCTTGAACGGGGTGAACACTGAAGCTTTCTTT

v_gene: TRBV7-2
j_gene: TRBJ2-5
abundance: .
d_gene: .
CDR3aa: CASSFNGPQYF
CDR3nt: TGTGCCAGCAGCTTCAACGGGCCCCAGTACTTC

v_gene: TRBV12-3/TRBV12-4
j_gene: TRBJ1-4
abundance: .
d_gene: .
CDR3aa: CASSLNENEKLFF
CDR3nt: TGTGCCAGCAGTTTAAATGAGAATGAAAAACTGTTTTTT

v_gene: TRBV4-1
j_gene: TRBJ2-7
abundance: .
d_gene: .
CDR3aa: CASSHGLADSYEQYF
CDR3nt: TGCGCCAGCAGCCATGGACTGGCGGACTCCTACGAGCAGTACTTC

v_gene: TRBV5-1
j_gene: TRBJ1-2
abundance: few
d_gene: .
CDR3aa: CASSLNLYGYTF
CDR3nt: TGCGCCAGCAGCTTAAATCTCTATGGCTACACCTTC

v_gene: TRBV28
j_gene: TRBJ2-1
abundance: .
d_gene: TRBD2
CDR3aa: CASSFTSEEVSYNEQFF
CDR3nt: TGTGCCAGCAGTTTTACTAGCGAGGAAGTCTCCTACAATGAGCAGTTCTTC

v_gene: TRBV11-2
j_gene: TRBJ2-2
abundance: .
d_gene: .
CDR3aa: CASSLVRGWRVSGELFF
CDR3nt: TGTGCCAGCAGCTTAGTCAGGGGTTGGAGAGTTTCCGGGGAGCTGTTTTTT

v_gene: TRBV19
j_gene: TRBJ2-7
abundance: .
d_gene: TRBD2
CDR3aa: CASSTGFLADEQYF
CDR3nt: TGTGCCAGTAGTACCGGGTTTCTAGCGGACGAGCAGTACTTC

v_gene: TRBV28
j_gene: TRBJ2-1
abundance: .
d_gene: TRBD2
CDR3aa: CASSLLSSGNDEQFF
CDR3nt: TGTGCCAGCAGTTTATTGTCTAGCGGGAACGATGAGCAGTTCTTC

v_gene: TRBV28
j_gene: TRBJ1-1
abundance: .
d_gene: .
CDR3aa: CASSFPRPNTEAFF
CDR3nt: TGTGCCAGCAGTTTCCCCCGCCCGAACACTGAAGCTTTCTTT

v_gene: TRBV28
j_gene: TRBJ2-7
abundance: .
d_gene: .
CDR3aa: CASSWGDSYEQYF
CDR3nt: TGTGCCAGCAGTTGGGGTGACAGCTACGAGCAGTACTTC

v_gene: TRBV10-2
j_gene: TRBJ2-7
abundance: .
d_gene: .
CDR3aa: CASSEVDGQGEQYF
CDR3nt: TGCGCCAGCAGTGAAGTTGACGGTCAGGGGGAGCAGTACTTC

v_gene: TRBV11-3
j_gene: TRBJ2-6
abundance: .
d_gene: .
CDR3aa: CASSPRGSGANVLTF
CDR3nt: TGTGCCAGCAGCCCCCGGGGATCAGGGGCCAACGTCCTGACTTTC

v_gene: TRBV30
j_gene: TRBJ1-3
abundance: .
d_gene: .
CDR3aa: CAWSDSGLNTIYF
CDR3nt: TGTGCCTGGAGTGATTCAGGATTAAACACCATATATTTT

v_gene: TRBV7-9
j_gene: TRBJ2-3
abundance: .
d_gene: .
CDR3aa: CASSSNLPSAPTDTQYF
CDR3nt: TGTGCCAGCAGCTCCAACCTCCCTTCGGCGCCCACAGATACGCAGTATTTT

v_gene: TRBV7-9
j_gene: TRBJ2-1
abundance: .
d_gene: .
CDR3aa: CASSQTQPGRMPLNEQFF
CDR3nt: TGTGCCAGCAGTCAAACGCAACCGGGACGCATGCCTCTCAATGAGCAGTTCTTC

v_gene: TRBV7-2
j_gene: TRBJ2-3
abundance: .
d_gene: .
CDR3aa: CASSLGGGGGNSQYF
CDR3nt: TGTGCCAGCAGCTTAGGTGGCGGAGGGGGTAATTCGCAGTATTTT

v_gene: TRBV19
j_gene: TRBJ2-1
abundance: .
d_gene: .
CDR3aa: CASSISLGGEQFF
CDR3nt: TGTGCCAGTAGTATTTCCCTAGGCGGCGAGCAGTTCTTC

v_gene: TRBV6-4
j_gene: TRBJ1-2
abundance: .
d_gene: .
CDR3aa: CASSIFGGGPSYGYTF
CDR3nt: TGTGCCAGCAGCATTTTTGGGGGGGGACCATCCTATGGCTACACCTTC

v_gene: TRBV6-5
j_gene: TRBJ1-1
abundance: .
d_gene: .
CDR3aa: CASIKPGNTEAFF
CDR3nt: TGTGCCAGCATCAAGCCGGGGAACACTGAAGCTTTCTTT

v_gene: TRBV12-3/TRBV12-4
j_gene: TRBJ2-1
abundance: .
d_gene: .
CDR3aa: CASSLSQRVQFF
CDR3nt: TGTGCCAGCAGTTTAAGCCAAAGAGTGCAGTTCTTC

v_gene: TRBV27
j_gene: TRBJ2-2
abundance: .
d_gene: TRBD2
CDR3aa: CASCLSGRSSGELFF
CDR3nt: TGTGCCAGCTGCCTGAGCGGGAGGTCGTCCGGGGAGCTGTTTTTT

v_gene: TRBV4-1
j_gene: TRBJ2-7
abundance: once
d_gene: .
CDR3aa: CASSQGRAYEQYF
CDR3nt: TGCGCCAGCAGCCAGGGTCGGGCCTACGAGCAGTACTTC

v_gene: TRBV9
j_gene: TRBJ2-6
abundance: .
d_gene: .
CDR3aa: CASSPRRGQSSGANVLTF
CDR3nt: TGTGCCAGCAGCCCAAGGAGGGGGCAAAGCTCTGGGGCCAACGTCCTGACTTTC

v_gene: TRBV4-1
j_gene: TRBJ2-1
abundance: .
d_gene: TRBD2
CDR3aa: CASSQTRTSGNRDEQFF
CDR3nt: TGCGCCAGCAGCCAGACGCGGACTAGCGGGAATAGGGATGAGCAGTTCTTC

v_gene: TRBV5-6
j_gene: TRBJ2-7
abundance: .
d_gene: TRBD2
CDR3aa: CASSFQAGVAEQYF
CDR3nt: TGTGCCAGCAGCTTCCAAGCGGGAGTCGCCGAGCAGTACTTC

v_gene: TRBV5-3
j_gene: TRBJ2-5
abundance: .
d_gene: .
CDR3aa: CARSYDSQETQYF
CDR3nt: TGTGCCAGAAGCTACGACAGTCAAGAGACCCAGTACTTC

v_gene: TRBV5-1
j_gene: TRBJ1-6
abundance: .
d_gene: TRBD1
CDR3aa: CASSTGQGNSPLHF
CDR3nt: TGCGCCAGCAGCACGGGACAGGGAAATTCACCCCTCCACTTT